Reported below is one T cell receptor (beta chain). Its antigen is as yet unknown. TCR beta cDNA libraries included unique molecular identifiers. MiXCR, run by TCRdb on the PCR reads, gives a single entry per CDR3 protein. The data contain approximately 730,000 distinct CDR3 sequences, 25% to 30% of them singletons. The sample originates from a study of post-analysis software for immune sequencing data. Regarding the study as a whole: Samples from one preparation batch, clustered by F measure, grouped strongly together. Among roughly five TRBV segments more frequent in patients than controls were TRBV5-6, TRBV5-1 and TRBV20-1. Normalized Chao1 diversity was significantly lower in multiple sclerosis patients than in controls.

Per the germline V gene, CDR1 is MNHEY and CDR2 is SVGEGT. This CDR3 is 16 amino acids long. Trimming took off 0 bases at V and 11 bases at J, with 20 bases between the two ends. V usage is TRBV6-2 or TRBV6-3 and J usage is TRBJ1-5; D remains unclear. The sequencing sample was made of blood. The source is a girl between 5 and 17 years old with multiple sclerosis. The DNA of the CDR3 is TGTGCCAGCAGTTACTCTCCCAGCTCCCTCAATCATGCCCAGCATTTT. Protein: CASSYSPSSLNHAQHF.